This passage covers 11 T cell receptor beta chains from one sample sequenced in a study of blood T cell repertoires in COVID-19. Using immunoSEQ multiplex PCR, the repertoire was profiled, and TCRdb retains in-frame clones only, with some absent. This sample has under 300,000 clones; roughly 86% occur once, and the top ten carry 1.5% to 2%. Sequenced material: PBMCs or T cells enriched from blood (not recorded which). The receptors were gathered from a woman between 45 and 65 years old who had recovered from COVID-19.

The chain has TRBV11-2 and TRBJ1-2, with D unclear. Trimming removed 5 bases from V and 5 bases from J, with 9 bases in between. CDR1 is SGHAT and CDR2 is FQNNGV in the germline V gene. The CDR3 loop spans 12 amino acids. The CDR3 bases are TGTGCCAGCAGCCCCGGGATGTATGGCTACACCTTC. It is translated as CASSPGMYGYTF. Variable domain in full (rest from reference TRBV11-2 and TRBJ1-2): EAGVAQSPRYKIIEKRQSVAFWCNPISGHATLYWYQQILGQGPKLLIQFQNNGVVDDSQLPKDRFSAERLKGVDSTLKIQPAKLEDSAVYLCASSPGMYGYTFGSGTRLTVV.

The rearrangement joins TRBV7-3 to TRBJ2-3; D is possibly TRBD2 (6 bases). V dropped 3 bases and J dropped 3 bases, with 10 bases sitting between them. The CDR3 has 14 residues. The V gene's germline CDR1 is SGHTA and CDR2 FQGTGA. In DNA, the CDR3 is TGTGCCAGCAGCTTCGCGGGGCAAACAGATACGCAGTATTTT. Encoded protein: CASSFAGQTDTQYF.

The chain uses TRBV18 and TRBJ1-3; D gene ambiguous. The CDR3 spans 15 residues. V was trimmed by 2 bases and J by 4 bases, leaving 12 bases between them. CDR1 and CDR2 (germline): KGHSH, LQKENI. The CDR3 coding sequence is TGTGCCAGCTCACCAGCGTTGGGCTTAGGAAACACCATATATTTT. Translated, it gives CASSPALGLGNTIYF.

The CDR3 nucleotides read TGTGCCAGCAGGGACGAAACTATGACGGGAGCTGACGAGCAGTACTTC. Its translation: CASRDETMTGADEQYF. This rearrangement joins TRBV2 to TRBJ2-7; D might be TRBD2 (6 bases). Germline V CDR1 and CDR2: SNHLY, FYNNEI. This CDR3 has 16 amino acids. V was clipped by 6 bases and J by 5 bases, with 23 bases between them. The full variable domain, rest sourced from reference TRBV2 and TRBJ2-7, is EPEVTQTPSHQVTQMGQEVILRCVPISNHLYFYWYRQILGQKVEFLVSFYNNEISEKSEIFDDQFSVERPDGSNFTLKIRSTKLEDSAMYFCASRDETMTGADEQYFGPGTRLTVT.

The chain couples TRBV14 to TRBJ2-5; TRBD1 agrees at 8 bases. Germline CDR1 reads SGHDN; CDR2 reads FVKESK. J lost 2 bases, V lost 4 bases, and 6 bases had no gene match. CDR3 length: 15 amino acids. In nucleotides, the CDR3 is TGTGCCAGCAGCCCAGGGACAGGTGGGCAAGAGACCCAGTACTTC. Translating it yields CASSPGTGGQETQYF.

J is TRBJ2-5 and V is TRBV10-3, with TRBD2 matching over 8 bases. Germline CDR1 and CDR2: ENHRY and SYGVKD. The V gene end was trimmed by 3 bases and the J gene end by 5 bases; junction bases not matched to a gene: 11. The CDR3 has 16 amino acids. The CDR3 nucleotides read TGTGCCATCAGTGACTCCGGGACTAGTTCGGCGGAGACCCAGTACTTC. Translating it yields CAISDSGTSSAETQYF.

The chain is built from TRBV19 and TRBJ1-2; 10 nucleotides line up with TRBD1. V was clipped by 6 bases and J by 3 bases; unmatched bases: 4. The germline gives CDR1 LNHDA, CDR2 SQIVND (reference sequence). The length of the CDR3 is 14 residues. CDR3 DNA: TGTGCCAGTAGCCGGACAGGGGGGGACTATGGCTACACCTTC. Translating it yields CASSRTGGDYGYTF.

This chain connects TRBV9 to TRBJ1-2; 7 bases fit TRBD1. CDR1 and CDR2 (germline): SGDLS, YYNGEE. Trimming removed 1 base from V and 10 bases from J; junction bases left unmatched: 7. The CDR3 is 13 amino acids. The CDR3 bases are TGTGCCAGCAGCGTATCTACAGGGGATCCCTACACCTTC. Translating gives CASSVSTGDPYTF.

Only one count was recorded for this clone. The V and J genes are TRBV27 and TRBJ1-6; 7 nucleotides agree with TRBD1. Trimming removed 4 bases from V and 7 bases from J; junction bases left unmatched: 10. The germline CDR1 and CDR2 sequences are MNHEY and SMNVEV (reference sequence). CDR3 size: 16 residues. The CDR3 sequence: CASSSIGTAKNSPLHF. The CDR3 nucleotides are TGTGCCAGCAGTTCCATTGGGACAGCGAAAAATTCACCCCTCCACTTT.

V gene TRBV28 combines with J gene TRBJ1-1; D gene uncertain. CDR1 is MDHEN, CDR2 SYDVKM, per germline. With 1 base removed from V and 7 bases from J, the gap between germline ends came to 10 bases. CDR3 length: 13 residues. CDR3 sequence reads: CASSLFGRGEAFF. The DNA of the CDR3 is TGTGCCAGCAGTTTATTCGGCCGGGGTGAAGCTTTCTTT.

This clone was seen only once. This rearrangement joins TRBV27 to TRBJ1-2; a weak D match, TRBD1 (6 bases). In germline, CDR1 is MNHEY, CDR2 SMNVEV (reference sequence). The CDR3 length is 14 residues. Trimming left V 3 bases short and J 7 bases short, with 15 bases between. CDR3 nucleotides: TGTGCCAGCAGTTTTTACGCACAGGGTTTTGGCTACACCTTC. Protein: CASSFYAQGFGYTF.